Detailed here is one TCR beta chain. Some clones are missing from TCRdb's copy, which holds only in-frame ones; the method was immunoSEQ multiplex PCR. The table includes approximately 65,000 clones, around nine tenths detected once. The data originate from a study of OX40 agonist ivuxolimab in advanced cancers. The sample here was CD4+ or CD8+ T cells sorted from blood, taken in a trial of the OX40 agonist ivuxolimab. The receptor's source is an adult with an advanced solid tumor such as melanoma, head and neck, liver or kidney cancer.

The CDR3 nucleotides read TGTGCCAGCAGTCCCATCGGGGGTGGGGTGACTGAAGCTTTCTTT. The encoded protein is CASSPIGGGVTEAFF. This chain connects TRBV6-1 to TRBJ1-1, with D possibly matching TRBD1 (5 bases). The V end was cut by 5 bases, the J end by 5 bases, with 18 bases between. The CDR3 is 15 amino acids. Germline loops: CDR1 MNHNS, CDR2 SASEGT.